The entry below gives a single T cell receptor (beta chain) sequence along with its context. Its target is unknown. The data were taken from a study of T-cell memory formation after mild COVID-19. Study summary: Clustering of TCRs was largely donor specific. Whole-study findings and limits: Prior to infection, memory already included some responding clones, suggesting cross-reactive memory joined.

Using its own MiXCR run on the 5' RACE reads, TCRdb lists one record per CDR3 protein. The data contain around 150,000 distinct CDR3 sequences, 30% to 35% of them singletons. CDR3 length equals 13 residues. The ends were cut back, 5 bases at V and 7 bases at J, with 11 bases in the middle. Germline V gene lookup returns CDR1 SEHNR and CDR2 FQNEAQ (reference sequence). The receptor's source is an adult woman who had mild COVID-19 (a few samples of this study predate the infection). Cell type and time point are not known. The specimen sequenced was PBMCs or a T cell subset sorted from them (not recorded which). The chain employs TRBV7-9 and TRBJ2-2, with D perhaps matching TRBD1 (6 bases). The CDR3 nucleotides are TGTGCCAGCAGCGTACAGGGTGGCGGGGAGCTGTTTTTT. Translating gives CASSVQGGGELFF.